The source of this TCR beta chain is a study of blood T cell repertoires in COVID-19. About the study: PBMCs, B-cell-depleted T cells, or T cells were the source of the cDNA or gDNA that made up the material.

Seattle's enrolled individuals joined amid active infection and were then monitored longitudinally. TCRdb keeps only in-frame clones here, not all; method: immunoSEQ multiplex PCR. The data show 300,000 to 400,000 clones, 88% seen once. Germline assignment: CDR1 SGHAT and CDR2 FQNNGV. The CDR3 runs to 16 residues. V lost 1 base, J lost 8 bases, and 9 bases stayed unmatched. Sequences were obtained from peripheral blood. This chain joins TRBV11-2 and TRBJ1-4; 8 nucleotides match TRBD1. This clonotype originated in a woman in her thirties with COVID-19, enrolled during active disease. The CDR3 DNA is TGTGCCAGCAGCTTAGCGATCAGGGGGCGTGAAGAAAAACTGTTTTTT. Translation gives CASSLAIRGREEKLFF.